The 3 T cell receptor beta chains below all came from one sample that was sequenced in a study of T cells in women clearing cervical HPV infection. This table comes from immunoSEQ multiplex PCR, and its TCRdb copy is limited to in-frame clones, with some not included. Across about 40,000 clones, the top ten clones capture approximately 5.5% of the sample. The sample taken for sequencing was blood buffy coat. These receptors all stem from a woman aged 18-70 years with a cervical HPV16 infection that either progressed to CIN3+ or cleared (not recorded which).

Worth noting for this clone: The CDR3 extends 3 residues past the end of the read, so its final part is completed from the germline J gene. The genes are TRBV11-2 and TRBJ2-7; tentatively, D is TRBD1 (6 bases). The germline V gene encodes CDR1 SGHAT and CDR2 FQNNGV. The germline V and J ends were trimmed by 2 bases and 2 bases, with 10 bases remaining between them. The length of the CDR3 is 14 residues. The CDR3 here is CASSLTQGTYEQYF. CDR3 bases read: TGTGCCAGCAGCTTAACGCAGGGGACCTACGAG.

On this clone itself: The CDR3 end falls 3 residues outside the read, so it is completed with the germline J gene. The gene calls are TRBV5-1 and TRBJ2-2; 7 bases agree with TRBD2. In germline, CDR1 is SGHRS, CDR2 YFSETQ. This CDR3 spans 16 amino acids. V lost 6 bases, J lost 4 bases, and 12 bases stayed unmatched. The DNA read from the CDR3 is TGCGCCAGCACTTTCCGGGCGGGAGCGGGCACCGGGGAG. Translating gives CASTFRAGAGTGE. The CDR3 in full is CASTFRAGAGTGELFF.

About this clone itself: Sequencing ends 3 residues short of the CDR3 end; the germline J gene provides the rest. The rearrangement links TRBV19 to TRBJ1-6, with D perhaps matching TRBD1 (5 bases). The germline CDR1 and CDR2 sequences are LNHDA and SQIVND (reference sequence). V lost 5 bases and J lost 10, with 12 bases in between. This CDR3 comprises 13 residues. CDR3: CASSEQGLSPLHF. The DNA read from the CDR3 is TGTGCCAGTAGTGAGCAGGGTCTATCACCC.